What follows describes a single T cell receptor beta chain. This specimen comes from a study of blood T cell repertoires in COVID-19. Profiled with immunoSEQ multiplex PCR; TCRdb holds only in-frame clones, not every one. The repertoire includes fewer than 150,000 clones, roughly four fifths of them detected once, and about a sixth sits in the top ten. This TCR was recovered from a man between 25 and 39 years old who had recovered from COVID-19. Sequences were obtained from PBMCs or T cells enriched from blood (not recorded which).

CDR3 DNA sequence: TGTGCCAGCAGCTCGAGAACAGGGGTCTCTGGAAACACCATATATTTT. The encoded protein is CASSSRTGVSGNTIYF. The V and J genes are TRBV12-1 and TRBJ1-3; the table's D call of TRBD1 was not tested on the DNA. TRBV12-1 is a listed pseudogene. This CDR3 has 16 amino acids.